The clone carrying this TCR beta chain appeared a single time. The data are from a study of blood T cell repertoires in COVID-19. Overall study context: Specimens from acute and convalescent COVID-19 originated in the United States, Italy and Spain. PBMCs, B-cell-depleted T cells, or T cells provided the cDNA or gDNA that made up the material.

The assay was immunoSEQ multiplex PCR, and TCRdb's table has in-frame clones only and misses some. The sample includes 250,000 or so clones, around four fifths of them seen just once. The sequence came from a man aged 50-60 years with acute or convalescent COVID-19. The material sequenced was peripheral blood.

The CDR3 here is CASSSTSGFLTGELFF. The CDR3 coding sequence is TGTGCCAGCAGTTCCACTAGCGGGTTTTTGACCGGGGAGCTGTTTTTT. This chain uses TRBV6-5 with TRBJ2-2; 9 bases match TRBD2. The V and J ends lost 4 bases and 5 bases, in that order; junction bases with no gene match: 8. The CDR3 length is 16 residues. Germline V CDR1 and CDR2: MNHEY, SVGAGI.